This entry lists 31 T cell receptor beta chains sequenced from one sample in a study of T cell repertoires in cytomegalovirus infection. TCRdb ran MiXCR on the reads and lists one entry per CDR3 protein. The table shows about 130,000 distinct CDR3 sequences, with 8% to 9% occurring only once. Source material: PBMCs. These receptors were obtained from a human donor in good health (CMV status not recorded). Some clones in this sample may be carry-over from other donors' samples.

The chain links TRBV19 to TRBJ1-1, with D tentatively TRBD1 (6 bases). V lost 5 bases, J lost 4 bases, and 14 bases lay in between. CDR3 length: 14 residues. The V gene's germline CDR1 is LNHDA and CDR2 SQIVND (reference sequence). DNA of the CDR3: TGTGCCAGTAGTCCAGCCAGGGGCGGCACTGAAGCTTTCTTT. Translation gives CASSPARGGTEAFF.

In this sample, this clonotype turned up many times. The CDR3 sequence is CASSGDPRGSDIQYF. The CDR3 DNA follows: TGCGCCAGCAGCGGGGACCCAAGGGGGAGTGACATTCAGTACTTC. V is TRBV5-1 and J is TRBJ2-4; possibly TRBD1 for D (6 bases). Trimming removed 4 bases from V and 8 bases from J, with 19 bases in between. The germline CDR1 and CDR2 sequences are SGHRS and YFSETQ. There are 15 residues in the CDR3.

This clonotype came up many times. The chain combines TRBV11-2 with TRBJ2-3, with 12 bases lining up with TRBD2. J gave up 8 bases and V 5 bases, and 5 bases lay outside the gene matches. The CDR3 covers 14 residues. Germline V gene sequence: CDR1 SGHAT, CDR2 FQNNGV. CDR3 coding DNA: TGTGCCAGCAGCCCGACTAGCGGGGGTACTACGCAGTATTTT. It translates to CASSPTSGGTTQYF.

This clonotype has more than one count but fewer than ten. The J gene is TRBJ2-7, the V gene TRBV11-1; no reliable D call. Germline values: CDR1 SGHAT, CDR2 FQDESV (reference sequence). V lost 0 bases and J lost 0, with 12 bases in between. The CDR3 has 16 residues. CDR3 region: CASSLARQVLSYEQYF. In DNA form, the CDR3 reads TGTGCCAGCAGCTTAGCCCGGCAGGTCCTCTCCTACGAGCAGTACTTC. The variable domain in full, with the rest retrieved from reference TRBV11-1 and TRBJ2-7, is EAEVAQSPRYKITEKSQAVAFWCDPISGHATLYWYRQILGQGPELLVQFQDESVVDDSQLPKDRFSAERLKGVDSTLKIQPAELGDSAMYLCASSLARQVLSYEQYFGPGTRLTVT.

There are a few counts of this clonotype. CDR3 residues: CSVSMAGALGAQYF. CDR3 coding DNA: TGCAGCGTTTCGATGGCGGGGGCCCTGGGCGCGCAGTACTTC. The rearrangement uses TRBV29-1 and TRBJ2-7, with D tentatively TRBD2 (7 bases). The CDR3 runs 14 residues. Trimming took off 5 bases at V and 9 bases at J, with 23 bases between the two ends. In germline, CDR1 is SQVTM, CDR2 ANQGSEA.

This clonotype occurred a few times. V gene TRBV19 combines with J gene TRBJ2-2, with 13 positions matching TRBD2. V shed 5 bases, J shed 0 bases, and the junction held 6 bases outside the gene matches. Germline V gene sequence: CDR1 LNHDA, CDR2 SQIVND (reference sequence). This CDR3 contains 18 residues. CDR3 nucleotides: TGTGCCAGTAGTTTCGGGACTAGCGGGGCCTCGAACACCGGGGAGCTGTTTTTT. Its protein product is CASSFGTSGASNTGELFF.

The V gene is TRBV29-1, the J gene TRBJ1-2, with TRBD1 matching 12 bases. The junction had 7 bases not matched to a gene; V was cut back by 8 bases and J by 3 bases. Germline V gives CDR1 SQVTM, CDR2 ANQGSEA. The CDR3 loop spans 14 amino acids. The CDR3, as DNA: TGCAGCTCCCGGGACAGGGGGCAAGACTATGGCTACACCTTC. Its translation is CSSRDRGQDYGYTF. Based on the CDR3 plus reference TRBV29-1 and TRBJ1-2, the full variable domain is SAVISQKPSRDICQRGTSLTIQCQVDSQVTMMFWYRQQPGQSLTLIATANQGSEATYESGFVIDKFPISRPNLTFSTLTVSNMSPEDSSIYLCSSRDRGQDYGYTFGSGTRLTVV.

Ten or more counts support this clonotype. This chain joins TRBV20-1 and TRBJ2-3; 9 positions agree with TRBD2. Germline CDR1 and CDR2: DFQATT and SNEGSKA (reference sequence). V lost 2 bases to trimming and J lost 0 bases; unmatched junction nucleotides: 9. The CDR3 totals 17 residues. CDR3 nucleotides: TGCAGTGCTAGATATAGCGGGGGAACATCTAGCACAGATACGCAGTATTTT. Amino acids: CSARYSGGTSSTDTQYF.

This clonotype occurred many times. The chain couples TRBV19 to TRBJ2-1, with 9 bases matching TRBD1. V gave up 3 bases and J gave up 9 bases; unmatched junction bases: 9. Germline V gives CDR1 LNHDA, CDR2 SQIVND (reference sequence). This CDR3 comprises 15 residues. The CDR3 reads CASSIIGQGRSEQFF. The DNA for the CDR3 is TGTGCCAGTAGTATCATCGGACAGGGGAGGAGTGAGCAGTTCTTC.

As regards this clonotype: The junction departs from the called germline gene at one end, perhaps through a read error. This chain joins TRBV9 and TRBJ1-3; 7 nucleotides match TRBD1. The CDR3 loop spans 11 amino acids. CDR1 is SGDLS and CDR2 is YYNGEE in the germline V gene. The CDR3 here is CASSAGTVTNF. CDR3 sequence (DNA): TGTGCCAGCAGCGCCGGGACAGTAACCAATTTT.

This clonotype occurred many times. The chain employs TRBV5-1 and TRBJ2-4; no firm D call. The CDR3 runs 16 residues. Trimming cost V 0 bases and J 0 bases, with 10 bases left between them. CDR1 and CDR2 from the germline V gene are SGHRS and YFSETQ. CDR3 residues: CASSLDSNPAKNIQYF. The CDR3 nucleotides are TGCGCCAGCAGCTTGGACAGCAATCCAGCCAAAAACATTCAGTACTTC. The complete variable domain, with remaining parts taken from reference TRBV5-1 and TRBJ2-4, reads KAGVTQTPRYLIKTRGQQVTLSCSPISGHRSVSWYQQTPGQGLQFLFEYFSETQRNKGNFPGRFSGRQFSNSRSEMNVSTLELGDSALYLCASSLDSNPAKNIQYFGAGTRLSVL.

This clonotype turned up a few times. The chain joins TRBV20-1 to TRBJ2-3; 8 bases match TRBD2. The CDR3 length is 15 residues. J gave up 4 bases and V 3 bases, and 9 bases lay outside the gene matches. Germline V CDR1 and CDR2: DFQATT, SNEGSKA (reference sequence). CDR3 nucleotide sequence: TGCAGTGCTAGTCGGCGCGGGGGGTCCCCAGATACGCAGTATTTT. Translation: CSASRRGGSPDTQYF.

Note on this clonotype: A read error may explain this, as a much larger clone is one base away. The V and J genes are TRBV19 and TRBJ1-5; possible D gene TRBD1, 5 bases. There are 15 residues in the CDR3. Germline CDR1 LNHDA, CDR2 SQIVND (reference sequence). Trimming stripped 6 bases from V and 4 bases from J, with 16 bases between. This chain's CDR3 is CASRTGKGTNQPQHF. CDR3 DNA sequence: TGTGCCAGTAGGACGGGAAAGGGGACGAATCAGCCCCAGCATTTT.

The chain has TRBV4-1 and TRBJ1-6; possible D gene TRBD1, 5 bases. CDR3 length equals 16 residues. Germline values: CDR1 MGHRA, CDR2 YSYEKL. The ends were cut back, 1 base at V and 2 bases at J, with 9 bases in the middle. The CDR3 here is CASSQVDSAYNSPLHF. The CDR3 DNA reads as TGCGCCAGCAGCCAAGTTGACAGTGCCTATAATTCACCCCTCCACTTT.

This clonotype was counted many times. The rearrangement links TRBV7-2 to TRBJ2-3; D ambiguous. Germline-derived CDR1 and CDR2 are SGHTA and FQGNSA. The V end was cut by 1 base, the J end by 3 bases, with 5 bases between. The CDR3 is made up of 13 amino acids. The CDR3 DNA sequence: TGTGCCAGCAGCTTAGTAGTTACAGATACGCAGTATTTT. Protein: CASSLVVTDTQYF.

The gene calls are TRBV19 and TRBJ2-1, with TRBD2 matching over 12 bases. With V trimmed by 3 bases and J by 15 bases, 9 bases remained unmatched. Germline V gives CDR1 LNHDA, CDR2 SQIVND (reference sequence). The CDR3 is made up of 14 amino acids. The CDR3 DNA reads TGTGCCAGTAGTATCCCAGCTAGCGGGGGGGCCCCGTTCTTC. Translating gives CASSIPASGGAPFF.

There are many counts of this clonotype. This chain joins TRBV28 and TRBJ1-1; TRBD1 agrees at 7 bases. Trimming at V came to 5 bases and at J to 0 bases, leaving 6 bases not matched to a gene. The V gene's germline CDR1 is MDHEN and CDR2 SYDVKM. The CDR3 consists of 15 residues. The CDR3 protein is CASSPPTGMNTEAFF. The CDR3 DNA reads TGTGCCAGCAGTCCGCCGACAGGGATGAACACTGAAGCTTTCTTT.

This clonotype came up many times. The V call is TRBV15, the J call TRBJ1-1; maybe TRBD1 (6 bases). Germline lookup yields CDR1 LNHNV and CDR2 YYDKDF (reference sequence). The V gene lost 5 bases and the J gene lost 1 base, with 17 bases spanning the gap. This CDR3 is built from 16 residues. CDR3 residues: CATSVAMDSTNTEAFF. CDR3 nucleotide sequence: TGTGCCACCAGCGTCGCTATGGACAGCACGAACACTGAAGCTTTCTTT.

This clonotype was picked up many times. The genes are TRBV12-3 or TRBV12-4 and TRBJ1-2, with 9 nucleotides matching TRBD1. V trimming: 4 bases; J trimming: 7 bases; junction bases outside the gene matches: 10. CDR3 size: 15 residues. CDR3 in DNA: TGTGCCAGCAGTTCGGGGACAGGGCAAGACGGTGGCTACACCTTC. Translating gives CASSSGTGQDGGYTF.

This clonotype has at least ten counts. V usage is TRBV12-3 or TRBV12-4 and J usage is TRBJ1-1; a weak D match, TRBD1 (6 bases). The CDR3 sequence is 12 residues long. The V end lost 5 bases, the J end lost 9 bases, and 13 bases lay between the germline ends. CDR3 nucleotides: TGTGCCAGCAGTCTTGGGGGGGGGCAAGCTTTCTTT. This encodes CASSLGGGQAFF.

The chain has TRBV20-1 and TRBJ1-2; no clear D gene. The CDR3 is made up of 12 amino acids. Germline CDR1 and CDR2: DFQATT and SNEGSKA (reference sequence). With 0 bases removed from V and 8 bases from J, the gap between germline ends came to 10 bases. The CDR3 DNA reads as TGCAGTGCTAGAGATTCAACGTCCGGCTACACCTTC. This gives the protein CSARDSTSGYTF.

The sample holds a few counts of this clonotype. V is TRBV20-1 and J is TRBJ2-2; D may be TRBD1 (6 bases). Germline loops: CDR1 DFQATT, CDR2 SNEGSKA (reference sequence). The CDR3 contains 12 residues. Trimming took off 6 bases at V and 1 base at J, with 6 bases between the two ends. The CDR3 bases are TGCAGTGCGGACAGGAACACCGGGGAGCTGTTTTTT. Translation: CSADRNTGELFF.

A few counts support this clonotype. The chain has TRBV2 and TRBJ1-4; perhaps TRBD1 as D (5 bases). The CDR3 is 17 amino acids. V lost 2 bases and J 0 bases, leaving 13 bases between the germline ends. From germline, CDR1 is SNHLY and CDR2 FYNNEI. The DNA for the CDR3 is TGTGCCAGCAGTGAATGGGGCGGACGGGCAACTAATGAAAAACTGTTTTTT. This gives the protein CASSEWGGRATNEKLFF.

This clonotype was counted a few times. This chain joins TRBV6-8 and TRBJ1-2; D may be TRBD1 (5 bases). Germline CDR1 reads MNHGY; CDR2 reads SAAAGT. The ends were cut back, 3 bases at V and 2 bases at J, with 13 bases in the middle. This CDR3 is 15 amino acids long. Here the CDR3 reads CASSYGGGENYGYTF. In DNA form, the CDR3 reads TGTGCCAGCAGTTATGGTGGGGGGGAGAACTATGGCTACACCTTC.

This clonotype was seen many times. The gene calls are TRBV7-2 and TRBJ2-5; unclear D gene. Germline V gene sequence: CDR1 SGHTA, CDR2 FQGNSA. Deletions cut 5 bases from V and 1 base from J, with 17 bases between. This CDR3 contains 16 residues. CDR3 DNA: TGTGCCAGCAGCCTTAGATCGGGTCTTCGCCAAGAGACCCAGTACTTC. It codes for CASSLRSGLRQETQYF.

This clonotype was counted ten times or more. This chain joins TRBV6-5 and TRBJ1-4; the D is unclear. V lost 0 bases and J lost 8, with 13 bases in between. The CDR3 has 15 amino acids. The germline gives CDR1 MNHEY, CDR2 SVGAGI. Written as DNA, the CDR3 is TGTGCCAGCAGTTACTCTCCAGGATTGAGGGAAAAACTGTTTTTT. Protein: CASSYSPGLREKLFF.

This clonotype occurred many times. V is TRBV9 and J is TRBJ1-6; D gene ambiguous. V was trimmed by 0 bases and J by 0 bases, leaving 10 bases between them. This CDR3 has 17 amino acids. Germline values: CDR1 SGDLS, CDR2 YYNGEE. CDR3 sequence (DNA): TGTGCCAGCAGCGTAGATGCGGGTAGCTCCTATAATTCACCCCTCCACTTT. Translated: CASSVDAGSSYNSPLHF. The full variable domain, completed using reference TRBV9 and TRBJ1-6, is DSGVTQTPKHLITATGQRVTLRCSPRSGDLSVYWYQQSLDQGLQFLIQYYNGEERAKGNILERFSAQQFPDLHSELNLSSLELGDSALYFCASSVDAGSSYNSPLHFGNGTRLTVT.

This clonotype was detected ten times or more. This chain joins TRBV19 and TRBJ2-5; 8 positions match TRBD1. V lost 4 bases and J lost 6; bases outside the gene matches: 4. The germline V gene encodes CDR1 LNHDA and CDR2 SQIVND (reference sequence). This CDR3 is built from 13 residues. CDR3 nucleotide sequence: TGTGCCAGTAGTACCGACAGGGGACAGACCCAGTACTTC. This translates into CASSTDRGQTQYF.

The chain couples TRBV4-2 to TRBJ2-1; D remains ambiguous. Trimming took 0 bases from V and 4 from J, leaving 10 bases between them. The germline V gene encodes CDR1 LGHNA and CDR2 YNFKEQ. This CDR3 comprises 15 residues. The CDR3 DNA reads TGTGCCAGCAGCCAAGAAGGCGACGGTTACAATGAGCAGTTCTTC. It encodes CASSQEGDGYNEQFF.

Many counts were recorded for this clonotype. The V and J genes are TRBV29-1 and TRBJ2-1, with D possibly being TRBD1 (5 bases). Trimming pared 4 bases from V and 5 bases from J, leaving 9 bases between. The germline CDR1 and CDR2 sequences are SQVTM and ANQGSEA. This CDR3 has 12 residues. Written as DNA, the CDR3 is TGCAGCGTTGGCCAGACAGACAATGAGCAGTTCTTC. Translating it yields CSVGQTDNEQFF.

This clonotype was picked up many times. The CDR3 sequence is CASSPGRQETQYF. The DNA of the CDR3 is TGTGCCAGCAGCCCGGGACGGCAAGAGACCCAGTACTTC. J is TRBJ2-5 and V is TRBV5-4; D tentatively fits TRBD1 or TRBD2 (5 bases each). V shed 4 bases and J shed 2 bases, with 9 bases lying between them. Germline values: CDR1 SGHNT, CDR2 YYREEE (reference sequence). This CDR3 is 13 amino acids long.